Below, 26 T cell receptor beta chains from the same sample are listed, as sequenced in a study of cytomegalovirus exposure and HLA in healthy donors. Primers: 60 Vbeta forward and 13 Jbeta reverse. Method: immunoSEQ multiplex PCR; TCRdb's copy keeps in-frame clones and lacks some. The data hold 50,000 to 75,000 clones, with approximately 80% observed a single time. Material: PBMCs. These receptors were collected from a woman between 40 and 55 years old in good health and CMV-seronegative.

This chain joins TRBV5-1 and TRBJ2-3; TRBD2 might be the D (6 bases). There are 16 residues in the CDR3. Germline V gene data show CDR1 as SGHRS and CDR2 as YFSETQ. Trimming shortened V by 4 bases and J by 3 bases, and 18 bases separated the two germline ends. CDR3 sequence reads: CASSPGTGGWTDTQYF. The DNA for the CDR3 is TGCGCCAGCAGCCCGGGGACTGGGGGGTGGACAGATACGCAGTATTTT.

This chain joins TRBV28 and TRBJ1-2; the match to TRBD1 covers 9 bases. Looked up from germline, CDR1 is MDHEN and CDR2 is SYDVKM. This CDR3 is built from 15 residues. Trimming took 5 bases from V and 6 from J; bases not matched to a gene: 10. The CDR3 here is CASSEPGQGIDGYTF. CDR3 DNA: TGTGCCAGCAGTGAACCGGGACAGGGCATAGATGGCTACACCTTC.

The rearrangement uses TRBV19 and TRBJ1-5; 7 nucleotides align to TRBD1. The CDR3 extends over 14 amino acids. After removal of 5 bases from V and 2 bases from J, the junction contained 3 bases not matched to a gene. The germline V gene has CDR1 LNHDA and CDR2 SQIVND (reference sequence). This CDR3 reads CASSPGQGNQPQHF. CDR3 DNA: TGTGCCAGTAGTCCTGGACAGGGCAATCAGCCCCAGCATTTT.

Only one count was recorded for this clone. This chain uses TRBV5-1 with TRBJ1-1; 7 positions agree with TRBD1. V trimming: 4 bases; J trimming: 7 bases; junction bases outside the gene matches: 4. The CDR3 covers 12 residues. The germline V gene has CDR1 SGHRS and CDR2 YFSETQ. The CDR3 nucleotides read TGCGCCAGCAGCACAGGGACAGATGAAGCTTTCTTT. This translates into CASSTGTDEAFF.

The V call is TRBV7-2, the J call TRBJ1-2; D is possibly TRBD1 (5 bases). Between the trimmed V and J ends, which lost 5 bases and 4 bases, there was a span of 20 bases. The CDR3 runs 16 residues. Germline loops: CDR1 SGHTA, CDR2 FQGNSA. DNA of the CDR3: TGTGCCAGCAGCAAACTCTCACCGGCGGGGGGCTATGGCTACACCTTC. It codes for CASSKLSPAGGYGYTF.

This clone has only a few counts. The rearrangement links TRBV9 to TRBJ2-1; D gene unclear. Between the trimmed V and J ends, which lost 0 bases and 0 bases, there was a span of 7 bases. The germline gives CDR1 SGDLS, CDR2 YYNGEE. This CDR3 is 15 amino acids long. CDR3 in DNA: TGTGCCAGCAGCGTAGGGCTGCACTCCTACAATGAGCAGTTCTTC. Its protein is CASSVGLHSYNEQFF.

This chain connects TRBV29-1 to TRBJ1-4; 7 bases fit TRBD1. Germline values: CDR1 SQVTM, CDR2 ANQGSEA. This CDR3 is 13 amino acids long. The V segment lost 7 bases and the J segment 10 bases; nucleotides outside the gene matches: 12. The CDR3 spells CSGSAGTDGKLFF. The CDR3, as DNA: TGCAGCGGTTCGGCTGGGACAGATGGAAAACTGTTTTTT.

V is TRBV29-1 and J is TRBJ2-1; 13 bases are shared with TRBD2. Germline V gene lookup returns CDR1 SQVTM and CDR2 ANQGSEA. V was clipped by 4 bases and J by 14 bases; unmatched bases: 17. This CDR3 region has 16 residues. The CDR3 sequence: CSVGLAGGHEYKQEFF. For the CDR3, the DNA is TGCAGCGTTGGACTAGCGGGGGGCCATGAGTATAAGCAGGAGTTCTTC.

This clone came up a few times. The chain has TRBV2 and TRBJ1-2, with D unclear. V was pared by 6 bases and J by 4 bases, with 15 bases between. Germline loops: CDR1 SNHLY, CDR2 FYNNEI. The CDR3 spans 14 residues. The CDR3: CASSPTTPSYGYTF. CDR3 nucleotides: TGTGCCAGCAGCCCCACTACTCCCTCCTATGGCTACACCTTC.

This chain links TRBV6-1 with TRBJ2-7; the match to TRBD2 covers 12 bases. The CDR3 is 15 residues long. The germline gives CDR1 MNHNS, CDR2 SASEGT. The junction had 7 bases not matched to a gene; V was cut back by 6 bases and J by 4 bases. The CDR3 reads CASSAGLAGRYEQYF. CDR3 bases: TGTGCCAGCAGCGCTGGACTAGCGGGAAGGTACGAGCAGTACTTC.

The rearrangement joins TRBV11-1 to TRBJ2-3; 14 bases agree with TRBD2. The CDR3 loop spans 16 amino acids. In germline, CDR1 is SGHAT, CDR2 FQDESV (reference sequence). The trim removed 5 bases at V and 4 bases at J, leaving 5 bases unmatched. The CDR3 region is CASSLGTSGSADTQYF. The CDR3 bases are TGTGCCAGCAGCCTGGGGACTAGCGGGAGTGCAGATACGCAGTATTTT.

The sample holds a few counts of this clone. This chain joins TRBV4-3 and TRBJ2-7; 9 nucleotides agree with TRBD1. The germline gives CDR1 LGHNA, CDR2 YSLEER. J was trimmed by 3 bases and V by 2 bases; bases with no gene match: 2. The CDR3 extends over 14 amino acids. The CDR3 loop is CASSQRTGDYEQYF. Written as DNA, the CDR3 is TGCGCCAGCAGCCAACGGACAGGGGACTACGAGCAGTACTTC.

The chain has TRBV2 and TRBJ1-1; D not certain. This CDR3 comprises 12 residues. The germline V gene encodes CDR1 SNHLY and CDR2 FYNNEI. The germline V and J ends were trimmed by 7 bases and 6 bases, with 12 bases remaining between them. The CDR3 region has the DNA TGTGCCAGCATCCTAGGGAGCCCTGAAGCTTTCTTT. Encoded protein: CASILGSPEAFF.

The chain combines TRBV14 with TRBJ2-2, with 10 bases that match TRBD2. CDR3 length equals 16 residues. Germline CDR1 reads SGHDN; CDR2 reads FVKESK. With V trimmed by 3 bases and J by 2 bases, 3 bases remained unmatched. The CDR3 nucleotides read TGTGCCAGCAGCCACCTAGCGGGGGAAAACACCGGGGAGCTGTTTTTT. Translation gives CASSHLAGENTGELFF.

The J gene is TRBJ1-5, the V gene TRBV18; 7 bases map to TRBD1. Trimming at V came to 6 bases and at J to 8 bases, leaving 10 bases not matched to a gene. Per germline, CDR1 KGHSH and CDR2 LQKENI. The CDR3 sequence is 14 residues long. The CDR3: CASSHRGQNEPQHF. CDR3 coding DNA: TGTGCCAGCTCCCACAGGGGACAGAACGAGCCCCAGCATTTT.

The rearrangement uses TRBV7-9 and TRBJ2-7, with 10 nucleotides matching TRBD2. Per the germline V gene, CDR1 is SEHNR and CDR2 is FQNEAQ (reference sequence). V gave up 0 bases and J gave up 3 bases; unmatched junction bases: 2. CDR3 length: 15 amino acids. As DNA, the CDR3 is TGTGCCAGCAGCTTAGCTGGACTAGCGGTCTACGAGCAGTACTTC. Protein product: CASSLAGLAVYEQYF.

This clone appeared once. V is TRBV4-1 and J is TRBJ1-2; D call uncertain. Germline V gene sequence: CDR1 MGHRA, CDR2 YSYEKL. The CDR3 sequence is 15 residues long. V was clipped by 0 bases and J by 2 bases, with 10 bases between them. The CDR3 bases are TGCGCCAGCAGCCAAGATTGGCGGGGAAACTATGGCTACACCTTC. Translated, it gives CASSQDWRGNYGYTF.

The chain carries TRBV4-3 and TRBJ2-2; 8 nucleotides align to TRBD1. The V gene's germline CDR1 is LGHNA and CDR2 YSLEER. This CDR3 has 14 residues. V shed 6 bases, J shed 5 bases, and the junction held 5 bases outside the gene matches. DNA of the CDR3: TGCGCCAGCAGAAAACAGGGGGAAACCGGGGAGCTGTTTTTT. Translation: CASRKQGETGELFF.

DNA of the CDR3: TGTGCCACCAGTGGATGGAGGGGCTTTGGCTCCTACAATGAGCAGTTCTTC. Translation: CATSGWRGFGSYNEQFF. The genes are TRBV15 and TRBJ2-1, with D possibly being TRBD2 (6 bases). The V and J ends lost 6 bases and 0 bases respectively, with 18 bases between them. CDR1 is LNHNV, CDR2 YYDKDF, per germline (reference sequence). CDR3 length equals 17 residues.

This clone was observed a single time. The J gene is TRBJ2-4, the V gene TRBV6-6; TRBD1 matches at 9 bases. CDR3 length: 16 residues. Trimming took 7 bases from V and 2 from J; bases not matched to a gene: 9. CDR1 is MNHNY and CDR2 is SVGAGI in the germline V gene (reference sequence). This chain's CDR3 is CASTATGGASKNIQYF. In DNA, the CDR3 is TGTGCCAGCACCGCTACAGGGGGCGCGTCCAAAAACATTCAGTACTTC.

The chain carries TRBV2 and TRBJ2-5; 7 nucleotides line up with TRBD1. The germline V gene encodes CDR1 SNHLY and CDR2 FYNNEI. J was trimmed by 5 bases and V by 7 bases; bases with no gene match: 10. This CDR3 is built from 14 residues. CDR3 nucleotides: TGTGCCAGCACCAGGACAGGACCACGGGAGACCCAGTACTTC. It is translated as CASTRTGPRETQYF. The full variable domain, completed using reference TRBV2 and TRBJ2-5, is EPEVTQTPSHQVTQMGQEVILRCVPISNHLYFYWYRQILGQKVEFLVSFYNNEISEKSEIFDDQFSVERPDGSNFTLKIRSTKLEDSAMYFCASTRTGPRETQYFGPGTRLLVL.

The chain's CDR3 is CASSMTGERETQYF. CDR3 nucleotide sequence: TGCGCCAGCAGCATGACAGGGGAGAGGGAGACCCAGTACTTC. This rearrangement joins TRBV4-1 to TRBJ2-5; 8 positions match TRBD1. The germline V gene has CDR1 MGHRA and CDR2 YSYEKL. V was pared by 5 bases and J by 5 bases, with 7 bases of the junction left unmatched. CDR3 length equals 14 residues.

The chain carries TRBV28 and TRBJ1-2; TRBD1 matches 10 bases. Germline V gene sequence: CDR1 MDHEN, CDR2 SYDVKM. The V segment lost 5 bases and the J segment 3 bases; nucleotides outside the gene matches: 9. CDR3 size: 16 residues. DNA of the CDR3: TGTGCCAGCAGTCGACAGGGGGCTAAACCATACTATGGCTACACCTTC. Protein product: CASSRQGAKPYYGYTF.

CDR3 loop: CATSRAGQGIDTQYF. The CDR3 nucleotides read TGTGCCACCAGCAGAGCCGGACAGGGAATAGATACGCAGTATTTT. The chain couples TRBV15 to TRBJ2-3; 8 bases agree with TRBD1. J gave up 5 bases and V 1 base, and 5 bases lay outside the gene matches. CDR1 is LNHNV and CDR2 is YYDKDF in the germline V gene (reference sequence). This CDR3 is 15 amino acids long.

The CDR3 loop reads CASSRDRNEKLFF. Here the CDR3 DNA reads TGTGCCAGCAGCCGGGACAGGAATGAAAAACTGTTTTTT. This chain uses TRBV7-2 with TRBJ1-4; 8 positions match TRBD1. Germline V gene data show CDR1 as SGHTA and CDR2 as FQGNSA. CDR3 length: 13 residues. With V trimmed by 5 bases and J by 5 bases, 1 base remained unmatched.

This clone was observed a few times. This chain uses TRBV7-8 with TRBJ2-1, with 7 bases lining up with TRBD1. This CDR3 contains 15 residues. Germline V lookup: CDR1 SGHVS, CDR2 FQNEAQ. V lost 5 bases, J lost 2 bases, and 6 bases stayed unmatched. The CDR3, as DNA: TGTGCCAGCAGCCCCCACAGGGGCCCCTACAATGAGCAGTTCTTC. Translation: CASSPHRGPYNEQFF.